These 5 T cell receptor beta chains share one sample of origin, sequenced in a study of blood T cell repertoires in COVID-19. Profiled with immunoSEQ multiplex PCR; TCRdb holds only in-frame clones, not every one. The sample has more than 300,000 clones; around nine tenths are singletons. Material for sequencing was peripheral blood. All receptors come from a woman in her thirties with COVID-19, enrolled during active disease.

This rearrangement joins TRBV5-4 to TRBJ2-5; D unclear. Germline V CDR1 and CDR2: SGHNT, YYREEE (reference sequence). Trimming cost V 3 bases and J 0 bases, with 3 bases left between them. This CDR3 is 12 amino acids long. The CDR3: CASSSYQETQYF. In nucleotides, the CDR3 is TGTGCCAGCAGCTCGTACCAAGAGACCCAGTACTTC.

This chain uses TRBV2 with TRBJ1-5, with D possibly being TRBD1 (5 bases). V was trimmed by 1 base and J by 7 bases, leaving 8 bases between them. Germline CDR1 SNHLY, CDR2 FYNNEI. CDR3 size: 13 residues. CDR3 bases: TGTGCCAGCAGTGAAGGGAGGGACCAGCCCCAGCATTTT. This sequence encodes CASSEGRDQPQHF.

The V gene is TRBV28, the J gene TRBJ1-1, with 7 bases lining up with TRBD1. Germline V gene lookup returns CDR1 MDHEN and CDR2 SYDVKM. The CDR3 extends over 11 amino acids. The trim removed 10 bases at V and 3 bases at J, leaving 2 bases unmatched. In nucleotides, the CDR3 is TGTGCCATAGGGGGCTACACTGAAGCTTTCTTT. Translation gives CAIGGYTEAFF.

The V call is TRBV10-2, the J call TRBJ2-5; 9 nucleotides align to TRBD1. CDR1 and CDR2 from the germline V gene are WSHSY and SAAADI. V was clipped by 6 bases and J by 2 bases; unmatched bases: 7. The CDR3 extends over 15 amino acids. CDR3 nucleotides: TGCGCCAGCAGCAGCCCGGGACAGGGTCAAGAGACCCAGTACTTC. This encodes CASSSPGQGQETQYF.

The chain uses TRBV2 and TRBJ2-2; no firm D call. The germline V and J ends were trimmed by 9 bases and 4 bases, with 9 bases remaining between them. Germline V gene lookup returns CDR1 SNHLY and CDR2 FYNNEI. The CDR3 runs 12 residues. The CDR3 DNA sequence: TGTGCCAGTGCGTCTGGCACCGGGGAGCTGTTTTTT. Amino acids: CASASGTGELFF.